Shown below are 9 T cell receptor beta chains from a single sample sequenced in a study of shared clonotypes between healthy human individuals. Assay: immunoSEQ multiplex PCR; the TCRdb copy retains only in-frame clones and omits some. Of approximately 2,200,000 clones in the sample, more than 85% were seen once. The naive CD8 fraction comprised CD45RO-negative cells positively selected for CCR7 and excluded terminally differentiated effector memory CD45RA+ cells. Material for sequencing was naive CD8+ T cells from PBMCs. These receptors were collected from a young man in good health. Some clones in this sample may be carry-over from other donors' samples.

A single count supports this clone. The same CDR3 can be traced to other DNA sequences in this sample. The genes are TRBV6-5 and TRBJ2-2; D unresolved. Germline lookup yields CDR1 MNHEY and CDR2 SVGAGI. The CDR3 loop spans 14 amino acids. V lost 6 bases and J 1 base, leaving 9 bases between the germline ends. CDR3 protein: CASRVGRNTGELFF. The CDR3 DNA is TGTGCCAGCAGGGTGGGCAGGAACACCGGGGAGCTGTTTTTT.

The V gene is TRBV30, the J gene TRBJ1-5; D is unresolved. The CDR3 is 14 amino acids. CDR1 and CDR2 from the germline V gene are GTSNPN and SVGIG (reference sequence). Trimming cost V 0 bases and J 6 bases, with 12 bases left between them. The CDR3 nucleotides read TGTGCCTGGAGTGTACAGCAACCGGGTCAGCCCCAGCATTTT. This encodes CAWSVQQPGQPQHF.

J is TRBJ2-6 and V is TRBV9, with a possible D match to TRBD1 (6 bases). This CDR3 region has 15 residues. Germline V CDR1 and CDR2: SGDLS, YYNGEE. Trimming removed 2 bases from V and 0 bases from J, with 6 bases in between. CDR3 DNA sequence: TGTGCCAGCAGCGTGGACAGCTCTGGGGCCAACGTCCTGACTTTC. This sequence encodes CASSVDSSGANVLTF.

The chain couples TRBV11-2 to TRBJ1-2, with D unresolved. Trimming removed 0 bases at V and 2 bases at J, with 10 bases between. The CDR3 runs to 15 residues. Germline CDR1 and CDR2: SGHAT and FQNNGV. CDR3 in amino acids: CASSLDVAGNYGYTF. The CDR3, as DNA: TGTGCCAGCAGCTTAGATGTAGCTGGGAACTATGGCTACACCTTC. The whole variable domain, remainder taken from reference TRBV11-2 and TRBJ1-2, is EAGVAQSPRYKIIEKRQSVAFWCNPISGHATLYWYQQILGQGPKLLIQFQNNGVVDDSQLPKDRFSAERLKGVDSTLKIQPAKLEDSAVYLCASSLDVAGNYGYTFGSGTRLTVV.

The rearrangement links TRBV28 to TRBJ1-2; TRBD1 might be the D (6 bases). V dropped 4 bases and J dropped 3 bases, with 18 bases sitting between them. CDR3 length: 16 amino acids. The germline V gene has CDR1 MDHEN and CDR2 SYDVKM. Here the CDR3 DNA reads TGTGCCAGCAGTTCCTTCGGGGATAAGGGGGACTATGGCTACACCTTC. Amino acids: CASSSFGDKGDYGYTF.

The CDR3 sequence: CASSSRDHTEAFF. The DNA of the CDR3 is TGTGCCAGCAGCTCTAGGGACCACACTGAAGCTTTCTTT. The chain is built from TRBV7-9 and TRBJ1-1, with a weak D call TRBD1 (5 bases). The CDR3 is 13 amino acids. Trimming cost V 4 bases and J 3 bases, with 9 bases left between them. Germline V gene lookup returns CDR1 SEHNR and CDR2 FQNEAQ (reference sequence).

The genes are TRBV27 and TRBJ1-6; D is possibly TRBD1 (6 bases). Trimming removed 2 bases at V and 8 bases at J, with 13 bases between. The CDR3 totals 15 residues. CDR1 and CDR2 from the germline V gene are MNHEY and SMNVEV (reference sequence). CDR3: CASSLVWDTYSPLHF. CDR3 nucleotides: TGTGCCAGCAGTTTAGTGTGGGACACCTATTCACCCCTCCACTTT.

This sequence joins TRBV15 and TRBJ2-1, with no clear D. CDR1 LNHNV and CDR2 YYDKDF come from the germline V gene (reference sequence). This CDR3 has 14 amino acids. Trimming removed 2 bases from V and 0 bases from J, with 5 bases in between. CDR3 region: CATSRRSSYNEQFF. As DNA, the CDR3 is TGTGCCACCAGCAGACGAAGCTCCTACAATGAGCAGTTCTTC.

As regards this clone: The same CDR3 also results from other DNA sequences found in this sample. The chain recombines TRBV27 with TRBJ2-5; D is unclear. The germline V and J ends were trimmed by 2 bases and 1 base, with 5 bases remaining between them. The CDR3 consists of 13 residues. Germline values: CDR1 MNHEY, CDR2 SMNVEV (reference sequence). The CDR3 DNA sequence: TGTGCCAGCAGTTTACTGCGCCAAGAGACCCAGTACTTC. Translating it yields CASSLLRQETQYF.